The 19 T cell receptor beta chains in this list originate from one sample, sequenced in a study of memory CD4+ T cells and cytomegalovirus serostatus. The sort gate was single viable CD3+CD4+CD8-CD45RO+ cells for memory CD4+ T cells. The data were produced by immunoSEQ multiplex PCR, yet TCRdb's version contains in-frame clones alone and is incomplete. Here the sample spans approximately 44,000 clones, just over 75% being singletons. The source material was memory CD4+ T cells from blood. Receptors originate from an adult in good health and CMV-seronegative.

The chain carries TRBV19 and TRBJ1-2, with 9 bases identical to TRBD1. Germline CDR1 reads LNHDA; CDR2 reads SQIVND (reference sequence). The CDR3 has 15 residues. V shed 5 bases and J 2 bases; nucleotides not matched to a gene: 6. The CDR3 loop reads CASSLQGAGNYGYTF. The CDR3 DNA reads TGTGCCAGTAGTCTACAGGGGGCGGGGAACTATGGCTACACCTTC. Supplemented by reference TRBV19 and TRBJ1-2, the full variable domain reads DGGITQSPKYLFRKEGQNVTLSCEQNLNHDAMYWYRQDPGQGLRLIYYSQIVNDFQKGDIAEGYSVSREKKESFPLTVTSAQKNPTAFYLCASSLQGAGNYGYTFGSGTRLTVV.

The V gene is TRBV28, the J gene TRBJ2-2, with 10 nucleotides matching TRBD2. CDR1 MDHEN and CDR2 SYDVKM come from the germline V gene. The CDR3 sequence is 15 residues long. V was clipped by 5 bases and J by 7 bases; unmatched bases: 7. The CDR3 sequence: CASSQSGGASGELFF. The DNA of the CDR3 is TGTGCCAGCAGTCAGAGCGGGGGGGCCAGCGGGGAGCTGTTTTTT.

This sequence joins TRBV4-1 and TRBJ2-2; weak D call: TRBD2 (5 bases). CDR1 MGHRA and CDR2 YSYEKL come from the germline V gene. This CDR3 has 16 amino acids. Trimming cost V 2 bases and J 4 bases, with 14 bases left between them. The CDR3 region has the DNA TGCGCCAGCAGCCAACTCCCGGGAAGAGGCACCGGGGAGCTGTTTTTT. This translates into CASSQLPGRGTGELFF.

The V gene is TRBV7-9, the J gene TRBJ2-7; 8 bases are shared with TRBD1. CDR1 SEHNR and CDR2 FQNEAQ come from the germline V gene (reference sequence). V shed 2 bases and J 3 bases; nucleotides not matched to a gene: 3. CDR3 size: 14 residues. This chain's CDR3 is CASSLQGAYYEQYF. The DNA for the CDR3 is TGTGCCAGCAGCTTACAGGGGGCGTACTACGAGCAGTACTTC. Full variable domain (missing parts from reference TRBV7-9 and TRBJ2-7): DTGVSQNPRHKITKRGQNVTFRCDPISEHNRLYWYRQTLGQGPEFLTYFQNEAQLEKSRLLSDRFSAERPKGSFSTLEIQRTEQGDSAMYLCASSLQGAYYEQYFGPGTRLTVT.

V is TRBV9 and J is TRBJ1-3; D gene uncertain. CDR1 is SGDLS and CDR2 is YYNGEE in the germline V gene. The CDR3 is 13 amino acids. The V end lost 0 bases, the J end lost 8 bases, and 9 bases lay between the germline ends. CDR3 loop: CASSVALGDTIYF. The CDR3 coding sequence is TGTGCCAGCAGCGTAGCTTTGGGAGACACCATATATTTT.

This clone was counted a few times. The rearrangement uses TRBV28 and TRBJ2-6, with 8 nucleotides matching TRBD1. J lost 0 bases, V lost 3 bases, and 7 bases had no gene match. CDR1 MDHEN and CDR2 SYDVKM come from the germline V gene. The CDR3 is 18 residues long. In nucleotides, the CDR3 is TGTGCCAGCAGTTTTATGGGGACAGGAAACTCTGGGGCCAACGTCCTGACTTTC. This codes for CASSFMGTGNSGANVLTF.

The gene calls are TRBV10-3 and TRBJ1-1; D perhaps matches TRBD1 (6 bases). The CDR3 spans 15 residues. V was clipped by 10 bases and J by 2 bases, with 20 bases between them. Germline CDR1 ENHRY, CDR2 SYGVKD. This CDR3 is CATGASGHLNTEAFF. The CDR3 nucleotides are TGTGCCACCGGGGCCTCGGGACACCTCAACACTGAAGCTTTCTTT.

This sequence joins TRBV5-1 and TRBJ2-5; D unclear. Germline values: CDR1 SGHRS, CDR2 YFSETQ. With 4 bases removed from V and 3 bases from J, the gap between germline ends came to 10 bases. The CDR3 is 13 residues long. The chain's CDR3 is CASSGASEETQYF. The CDR3 nucleotides are TGCGCCAGCAGCGGCGCCTCAGAAGAGACCCAGTACTTC.

CDR3 bases: TGTGCCAGCAGCAAAAGTAGGGGTACCTATGGCTACACCTTC. Translation gives CASSKSRGTYGYTF. The chain couples TRBV14 to TRBJ1-2; D may be TRBD1 (5 bases). V gave up 5 bases and J gave up 4 bases, with 14 bases separating them. Germline V gene sequence: CDR1 SGHDN, CDR2 FVKESK. There are 14 residues in the CDR3.

The chain couples TRBV6-6 to TRBJ2-5; tentative D call: TRBD1 (6 bases). V lost 5 bases, J lost 1 base, and 11 bases lay in between. CDR1 and CDR2 from the germline V gene are MNHNY and SVGAGI (reference sequence). This CDR3 has 14 amino acids. The CDR3 loop is CASSPQTGQETQYF. DNA of the CDR3: TGTGCCAGCAGTCCTCAGACAGGCCAAGAGACCCAGTACTTC.

This clone came up a few times. The V gene is TRBV7-8, the J gene TRBJ1-3; the D gene is possibly TRBD1 (6 bases). This CDR3 has 16 residues. Trimming cost V 5 bases and J 1 base, with 15 bases left between them. The germline V gene encodes CDR1 SGHVS and CDR2 FQNEAQ. The CDR3 DNA is TGTGCCAGCAGCGTACAGGGTGACTCATCTGGAAACACCATATATTTT. Translating gives CASSVQGDSSGNTIYF.

This clone was seen a single time. The chain links TRBV5-6 to TRBJ2-7; 10 nucleotides align to TRBD2. CDR1 and CDR2 from the germline V gene are SGHDT and YYEEEE. The CDR3 is made up of 19 amino acids. V shed 0 bases, J shed 3 bases, and the junction held 15 bases outside the gene matches. The CDR3: CASSLAPGGSGGADYEQYF. As DNA, the CDR3 is TGTGCCAGCAGCTTGGCCCCGGGTGGGAGCGGGGGGGCTGACTACGAGCAGTACTTC.

V gene TRBV18 combines with J gene TRBJ1-2, with a tentative D call TRBD1 (5 bases). The CDR3 sequence is 15 residues long. CDR1 is KGHSH, CDR2 LQKENI, per germline. Between the trimmed V and J ends, which lost 1 base and 3 bases, there was a span of 12 bases. Here the CDR3 DNA reads TGTGCCAGCTCACCACGAAGGCAGGGAGACTATGGCTACACCTTC. This sequence encodes CASSPRRQGDYGYTF. The full variable domain, in which reference TRBV18 and TRBJ1-2 provide the parts outside the CDR3, is NAGVMQNPRHLVRRRGQEARLRCSPMKGHSHVYWYRQLPEEGLKFMVYLQKENIIDESGMPKERFSAEFPKEGPSILRIQQVVRGDSAAYFCASSPRRQGDYGYTFGSGTRLTVV.

This clone has just one count. The chain carries TRBV14 and TRBJ1-2; no firm D call. The CDR3 has 13 amino acids. Looked up from germline, CDR1 is SGHDN and CDR2 is FVKESK. Trimming cost V 1 base and J 4 bases, with 7 bases left between them. CDR3 nucleotide sequence: TGTGCCAGCAGCCAAGCGCTAATCTATGGCTACACCTTC. Amino acids: CASSQALIYGYTF.

The chain couples TRBV6-5 to TRBJ2-7; D is perhaps TRBD2 (5 bases). The CDR3 is 14 residues long. V lost 6 bases and J 0 bases, leaving 12 bases between the germline ends. CDR1 and CDR2 from the germline V gene are MNHEY and SVGAGI. CDR3 nucleotide sequence: TGTGCCAGCAGGACGGACTTCAGCTCCTACGAGCAGTACTTC. This translates into CASRTDFSSYEQYF.

The V call is TRBV5-6, the J call TRBJ1-3; D not resolved. Trimming took 1 base from V and 0 from J, leaving 11 bases between them. The CDR3 contains 16 residues. Germline assignment: CDR1 SGHDT and CDR2 YYEEEE. Here the CDR3 DNA reads TGTGCCAGCAGCTTGATGGCAGCGAGCTCTGGAAACACCATATATTTT. This sequence encodes CASSLMAASSGNTIYF.

Here the CDR3 DNA reads TGTGCCAGCAGCGAGGGGGGCAACGAGCAGTACTTC. It is translated as CASSEGGNEQYF. The chain links TRBV6-6 to TRBJ2-7; D assignment may be TRBD1 or TRBD2 (6 bases each). Trimming stripped 6 bases from V and 5 bases from J, with 11 bases between. The CDR3 is made up of 12 amino acids. CDR1 and CDR2 from the germline V gene are MNHNY and SVGAGI (reference sequence).

The chain combines TRBV7-2 with TRBJ1-1; weak D call: TRBD1 (6 bases). The CDR3 spans 13 residues. V lost 5 bases and J lost 1, with 8 bases in between. CDR1 and CDR2 (germline): SGHTA, FQGNSA. The CDR3 spells CASSVQGNTEAFF. CDR3 nucleotide sequence: TGTGCCAGCAGCGTACAGGGGAACACTGAAGCTTTCTTT. The complete variable domain, with remaining parts taken from reference TRBV7-2 and TRBJ1-1, reads GAGVSQSPSNKVTEKGKDVELRCDPISGHTALYWYRQSLGQGLEFLIYFQGNSAPDKSGLPSDRFSAERTGGSVSTLTIQRTQQEDSAVYLCASSVQGNTEAFFGQGTRLTVV.

The chain combines TRBV7-3 with TRBJ2-1, with D perhaps matching TRBD2 (6 bases). The CDR3 is 16 residues long. The V and J ends lost 2 bases and 1 base respectively, with 12 bases between them. The germline CDR1 and CDR2 sequences are SGHTA and FQGTGA. The CDR3 region is CASSLRPRGSYNEQFF. The CDR3 nucleotides read TGTGCCAGCAGCTTACGACCCCGGGGGTCCTACAATGAGCAGTTCTTC.